The entry below describes one T cell receptor beta chain. The target antigen is unknown. Sequencing used immunoSEQ v3. Each library reached roughly 2 million read pairs, or about 4.5-6.5 million at deep level. The repertoire was sequenced with immunoSEQ multiplex PCR; TCRdb's copy has only in-frame clones and lacks some. The data contain about 59,000 clones, around 70% of them singletons. The sample is drawn from a study of TIL therapy for anti-PD-1-resistant metastatic lung cancer. Turning to the study itself: Progressing patients received lymphodepletion, expanded TIL infusion and IL-2. Patients had a median age of 54 years (range about 35-80). Study-wide findings and caveats: After infusion, TIL clonotypes partly replaced peripheral T cells and declined over months.

Germline trimming cut 4 bases from V and 3 bases from J; bases unmatched to any gene: 4. This CDR3 is built from 15 residues. The germline V gene encodes CDR1 SGHNT and CDR2 YYREEE (reference sequence). This sample's time point: pre-treatment sample, taken before nivolumab and TIL therapy. The sequence derives from a person between 30 and 79 years old with non-small cell lung cancer. Specimen: blood, collected at baseline. This rearrangement joins TRBV5-4 to TRBJ2-5; TRBD2 agrees at 12 bases. This chain's CDR3 is CASSRRLAGEETQYF. In DNA, the CDR3 is TGTGCCAGCAGCAGAAGACTAGCGGGGGAAGAGACCCAGTACTTC.